The sequence of this T cell receptor (beta chain) was determined in a study of Graves' ophthalmopathy and Graves' hyperthyroidism. Overall study findings and caveats: Progression of ophthalmopathy was predicted by the model with roughly 65% sensitivity and around 72% specificity. Blood was where most expanded thyroid clonotypes above 0.001 frequency also turned up.

CDR1 MGHRA and CDR2 YSYEKL come from the germline V gene. The CDR3 contains 17 residues. The V end lost 3 bases, the J end lost 1 base, and 18 bases lay between the germline ends. CDR3 regions of TCR beta were amplified from RNA transcripts. The first-round RT-PCR employed HTBI primers together with the Qiagen OneStep RT-PCR kit. A multiplex PCR was then performed as the second round. MiXCR, run by TCRdb on the multiplex PCR reads, gives a single entry per CDR3 protein. Among under 350,000 distinct CDR3 sequences listed, 17% were seen once. In this sample, this clonotype turned up many times. Antigen: not known. A duration under 3 months, NOSPECS ≥4, CAS ≥3 and moderate-to-severe activity characterized the donors with ophthalmopathy. Isolation of PBMCs was performed using 8 to 10 ml of fresh peripheral blood.

The receptor was derived from an adult man with Graves' ophthalmopathy. The V and J genes are TRBV4-1 and TRBJ1-2; D gene unclear. Sequenced: peripheral blood. The CDR3 coding sequence is TGCGCCAGCAGCCATAAGGAATGGCCAGGAGGTAACTATGGCTACACCTTC. Its translation is CASSHKEWPGGNYGYTF.